The 13 T cell receptor beta chains listed next were all sequenced from one sample in a study of blood T cell repertoires in COVID-19. Clones were read by immunoSEQ multiplex PCR, and TCRdb kept only the in-frame ones, dropping some. The table includes 300,000 to 350,000 clones, roughly 90% detected once. Material: peripheral blood. Receptors were obtained from a woman in her twenties or thirties with COVID-19, enrolled during active disease.

V usage is TRBV29-1 and J usage is TRBJ1-2; TRBD1 agrees at 9 bases. V lost 1 base and J lost 7; bases outside the gene matches: 13. Germline CDR1 and CDR2: SQVTM and ANQGSEA. The CDR3 covers 16 residues. CDR3: CSVEAYRDRVASGYTF. The CDR3, as DNA: TGCAGCGTTGAAGCTTACCGGGACAGGGTTGCGAGTGGCTACACCTTC. Combining the CDR3 with reference TRBV29-1 and TRBJ1-2 gives the whole variable domain SAVISQKPSRDICQRGTSLTIQCQVDSQVTMMFWYRQQPGQSLTLIATANQGSEATYESGFVIDKFPISRPNLTFSTLTVSNMSPEDSSIYLCSVEAYRDRVASGYTFGSGTRLTVV.

This chain joins TRBV11-2 and TRBJ1-1; D unclear. CDR3 length: 12 amino acids. Deletions cut 3 bases from V and 2 bases from J, with 4 bases between. Looked up from germline, CDR1 is SGHAT and CDR2 is FQNNGV. The CDR3 sequence: CASSFQNTEAFF. The CDR3 DNA is TGTGCCAGCAGCTTCCAAAACACTGAAGCTTTCTTT.

This chain connects TRBV6-5 to TRBJ2-5, with 10 bases aligning to TRBD2. After removal of 4 bases from V and 1 base from J, the junction contained 0 bases not matched to a gene. Germline CDR1 is MNHEY and CDR2 is SVGAGI. The CDR3 has 14 residues. CDR3 loop: CASSWTSGQETQYF. Here the CDR3 DNA reads TGTGCCAGCAGTTGGACTAGCGGCCAAGAGACCCAGTACTTC.

The J gene is TRBJ2-1, the V gene TRBV11-3, with 9 nucleotides matching TRBD2. Germline V gives CDR1 SGHNT, CDR2 YENEEA. With V trimmed by 8 bases and J by 2 bases, 7 bases remained unmatched. The CDR3 consists of 15 residues. The CDR3 DNA reads TGTGCCAGCTCAAGCGGGGGGAGTACCTACAATGAGCAGTTCTTC. Translated, it gives CASSSGGSTYNEQFF.

This clone was recorded only once. The V and J genes are TRBV5-3 and TRBJ2-7; TRBD1 agrees at 7 bases. TRBV5-3 is an ORF for which the function is uncertain. V shed 2 bases, J shed 3 bases, and the junction held 11 bases outside the gene matches. The CDR3 covers 16 residues. The CDR3 DNA reads as TGTGCCAGAAGCTTCCCGAACCAGGGGGTCAGCTACGAGCAGTACTTC. This gives the protein CARSFPNQGVSYEQYF.

This clone was recorded a few times. The rearrangement joins TRBV28 to TRBJ2-7; the match to TRBD2 covers 9 bases. The CDR3 loop spans 14 amino acids. Trimming removed 3 bases from V and 1 base from J; junction bases left unmatched: 1. Germline values: CDR1 MDHEN, CDR2 SYDVKM. This CDR3 reads CASSFLAGSYEQYF. Here the CDR3 DNA reads TGTGCCAGCAGTTTTCTAGCGGGGTCCTACGAGCAGTACTTC.

V usage is TRBV28 and J usage is TRBJ1-2; tentative D call: TRBD1 (5 bases). V dropped 2 bases and J dropped 10 bases, with 8 bases sitting between them. Germline CDR1 reads MDHEN; CDR2 reads SYDVKM. The CDR3 length is 11 residues. The DNA of the CDR3 is TGTGCCAGCAGTTTAAGACAGTACTACACCTTC. As protein: CASSLRQYYTF.

V is TRBV28 and J is TRBJ2-7; no clear D gene. The ends were cut back, 4 bases at V and 3 bases at J, with 7 bases in the middle. CDR1 and CDR2 (germline): MDHEN, SYDVKM. The CDR3 length is 12 residues. The CDR3 loop is CASSSNIYEQYF. The CDR3 DNA is TGTGCCAGCAGTTCAAACATCTACGAGCAGTACTTC.

The V call is TRBV5-6, the J call TRBJ2-7; 11 bases are a match to TRBD2. Looked up from germline, CDR1 is SGHDT and CDR2 is YYEEEE. The V and J ends lost 2 bases and 4 bases, in that order; junction bases with no gene match: 8. There are 16 residues in the CDR3. In DNA form, the CDR3 reads TGTGCCAGCAGCTTTACGACTAGCGGGACCCTATACGAGCAGTACTTC. The encoded protein is CASSFTTSGTLYEQYF.

The V gene is TRBV10-2, the J gene TRBJ2-3; 8 bases agree with TRBD2. The CDR3 runs to 15 residues. After removal of 4 bases from V and 0 bases from J, the junction contained 3 bases not matched to a gene. Germline V CDR1 and CDR2: WSHSY, SAAADI. In nucleotides, the CDR3 is TGCGCCAGCAGTGTAAGCGGGAGCAGCACAGATACGCAGTATTTT. Encoded protein: CASSVSGSSTDTQYF.

Comments on this clone: Different DNA sequences within this sample yield the same CDR3. J is TRBJ2-1 and V is TRBV11-2; D perhaps matches TRBD2 (6 bases). Germline V gene lookup returns CDR1 SGHAT and CDR2 FQNNGV. CDR3 length: 15 amino acids. V dropped 5 bases and J dropped 1 base, with 12 bases sitting between them. CDR3: CASSGLAVSYNEQFF. CDR3 nucleotides: TGTGCCAGCAGCGGCTTAGCGGTTTCCTACAATGAGCAGTTCTTC.

This clone was seen only once. The chain has TRBV6-5 and TRBJ2-1, with D possibly matching TRBD2 (5 bases). Germline loops: CDR1 MNHEY, CDR2 SVGAGI. V lost 6 bases, J lost 5 bases, and 11 bases lay in between. CDR3 length: 13 amino acids. The CDR3 DNA is TGTGCCAGCAGCTATACTAGTAACAATGAGCAGTTCTTC. Protein: CASSYTSNNEQFF.

This sequence joins TRBV19 and TRBJ1-2; unclear D gene. With 5 bases removed from V and 3 bases from J, the gap between germline ends came to 16 bases. Germline CDR1 LNHDA, CDR2 SQIVND (reference sequence). This CDR3 has 15 residues. The CDR3 DNA follows: TGTGCCAGTAGTGAAGAGGGCATCTTTTACTATGGCTACACCTTC. Amino acid sequence: CASSEEGIFYYGYTF.